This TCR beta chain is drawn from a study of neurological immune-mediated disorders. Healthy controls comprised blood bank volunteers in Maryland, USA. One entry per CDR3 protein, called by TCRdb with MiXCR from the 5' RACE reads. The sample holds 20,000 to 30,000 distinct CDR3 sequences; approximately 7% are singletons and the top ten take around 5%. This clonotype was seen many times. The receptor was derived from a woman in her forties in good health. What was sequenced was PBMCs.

The CDR3 region has the DNA TGTGCCAGCAGCCAAGATGAGAGGACTAGCGGGCGATACGAGCAGTACTTC. It encodes CASSQDERTSGRYEQYF. V is TRBV3-1 and J is TRBJ2-7, with 11 bases that match TRBD2. V was pared by 0 bases and J by 4 bases, with 8 bases of the junction left unmatched. The germline gives CDR1 LGHDT, CDR2 YNNKEL (reference sequence). The CDR3 sequence is 17 residues long.